These 11 T cell receptor beta chains originate from one sample sequenced in a study of T cells of healthy individuals. TCRdb called the 5' RACE reads again in MiXCR, with one record for every CDR3 protein. Of under 70,000 distinct CDR3 sequences in the sample, 14% to 15% were seen once. The receptors derive from a human donor in good health.

This clonotype has only one observation. The J gene is TRBJ2-3, the V gene TRBV4-3; 12 bases map to TRBD2. The CDR3 is 17 amino acids. J was trimmed by 1 base and V by 5 bases; bases with no gene match: 7. Looked up from germline, CDR1 is LGHNA and CDR2 is YSLEER. The CDR3 loop reads CASSKGLAGDGTDTQYF. CDR3 sequence (DNA): TGCGCCAGCAGCAAGGGACTAGCGGGTGATGGCACAGATACGCAGTATTTT.

This clonotype has at least ten counts. The chain is built from TRBV11-2 and TRBJ2-3; no firm D call. The CDR3 is 14 residues long. CDR1 SGHAT and CDR2 FQNNGV come from the germline V gene. V lost 1 base, J lost 6 bases, and 11 bases lay in between. CDR3 bases: TGTGCCAGCAGCTTAGCCAGCACCTTGGATACGCAGTATTTT. Translation gives CASSLASTLDTQYF.

This clonotype showed up many times. This chain links TRBV5-1 with TRBJ2-7; TRBD2 is a possible D gene (6 bases). CDR3 length: 15 amino acids. From germline, CDR1 is SGHRS and CDR2 YFSETQ. Deletions cut 3 bases from V and 4 bases from J, with 17 bases between. Here the CDR3 DNA reads TGCGCCAGCAGCTCCCCGGTCGGGGGTCGATACGAGCAGTACTTC. Translating gives CASSSPVGGRYEQYF.

This clonotype was seen a few times. The chain uses TRBV20-1 and TRBJ2-3, with D uncertain. Between the trimmed V and J ends, which lost 6 bases and 0 bases, there was a span of 10 bases. From germline, CDR1 is DFQATT and CDR2 SNEGSKA (reference sequence). This CDR3 spans 13 amino acids. This CDR3 reads CSAVDISTDTQYF. The CDR3 DNA reads as TGCAGTGCCGTTGACATCAGCACAGATACGCAGTATTTT.

The chain uses TRBV7-2 and TRBJ2-1; 7 positions match TRBD2. The CDR3 sequence is 12 residues long. Germline V gene lookup returns CDR1 SGHTA and CDR2 FQGNSA. V was pared by 5 bases and J by 13 bases, with 8 bases of the junction left unmatched. The CDR3 bases are TGTGCCAGCAGCCCAGCGGGGCCAGTACAGTTCTTC. Amino acid sequence: CASSPAGPVQFF.

This clonotype turned up a few times. The rearrangement uses TRBV9 and TRBJ2-1; tentative D call: TRBD2 (5 bases). The germline V and J ends were trimmed by 3 bases and 0 bases, with 10 bases remaining between them. Germline V gene data show CDR1 as SGDLS and CDR2 as YYNGEE. The CDR3 extends over 15 amino acids. The CDR3 region is CASSAVGGSYNEQFF. For the CDR3, the DNA is TGTGCCAGCAGCGCCGTAGGAGGCTCCTACAATGAGCAGTTCTTC.

This clonotype was recorded many times. The V call is TRBV29-1, the J call TRBJ2-3, with no clear D. V gave up 7 bases and J gave up 1 base, with 9 bases separating them. The CDR3 loop spans 12 amino acids. Germline loops: CDR1 SQVTM, CDR2 ANQGSEA. As DNA, the CDR3 is TGCAGCGAGCGAACAGGCACAGATACGCAGTATTTT. Its protein is CSERTGTDTQYF.

The V and J genes are TRBV19 and TRBJ1-1; D might be TRBD1 (5 bases). Germline V gene lookup returns CDR1 LNHDA and CDR2 SQIVND (reference sequence). V was trimmed by 4 bases and J by 9 bases, leaving 15 bases between them. The CDR3 covers 13 residues. The CDR3 DNA follows: TGTGCCAGTAGTAGGGGCCGACTCACACAAGCTTTCTTT. Protein product: CASSRGRLTQAFF.

This clonotype has at least ten counts. V gene TRBV2 combines with J gene TRBJ2-2; perhaps TRBD1 as D (6 bases). The CDR3 is made up of 16 amino acids. The germline V gene has CDR1 SNHLY and CDR2 FYNNEI. V shed 7 bases and J shed 0 bases, with 15 bases lying between them. Here the CDR3 DNA reads TGTGCCAGCATCCTCGAGTGGACAGCGAACACCGGGGAGCTGTTTTTT. This sequence encodes CASILEWTANTGELFF.

Ten or more counts support this clonotype. The chain has TRBV12-3 or TRBV12-4 and TRBJ1-2; D ambiguous. V was shortened by 7 bases and J by 8 bases, with 14 bases between the two germline ends. This CDR3 contains 12 residues. The CDR3 sequence: CASTPSQRGYTF. The CDR3 DNA reads TGTGCCAGCACCCCGTCCCAACGGGGCTACACCTTC.

This clonotype was counted ten times or more. The rearrangement joins TRBV10-3 to TRBJ2-7; 11 bases align to TRBD2. The CDR3 contains 16 residues. Germline CDR1 ENHRY, CDR2 SYGVKD. The ends lost 7 bases at V and 5 bases at J; junction bases unmatched: 13. CDR3 in DNA: TGTGCCATCATGGCTAGCGGGAGGCCGGGGGGCCACGAGCAGTACTTC. This encodes CAIMASGRPGGHEQYF.